This T cell receptor beta chain stems from a study of T cell repertoires in cytomegalovirus infection. Whole-study context: Public TCR beta signatures indicated both CMV infection and matching HLA type. Study conclusions and caveats: Summed frequency of public TCR beta families distinguished CMV carriers with the relevant HLA. The response measured ex vivo was dominated by TCR beta clonotypes (HLA-C-restricted and CMV-specific).

A single record per CDR3 protein comes from TCRdb applying MiXCR to the reads. In the table there are some 170,000 distinct CDR3 sequences, approximately 18% of which are singletons. Turning to this clonotype: The antigen is undetermined.

The CDR3 runs 11 residues. V lost 2 bases and J 9 bases, leaving 5 bases between the germline ends. Looked up from germline, CDR1 is SEHNR and CDR2 is FQNEAQ (reference sequence). The clonotype originates from a human donor in good health (CMV status not recorded). Some clones in this sample may be carry-over from other donors' samples. The sample consisted of CD8+ T cells from PBMCs. The rearrangement links TRBV7-9 to TRBJ2-1; D unclear. The CDR3 is CASSLRGEQFF. The CDR3 DNA follows: TGTGCCAGCAGCTTAAGAGGTGAGCAGTTCTTC.